A single sample is the source of the 9 T cell receptor beta chains below, sequenced in a study of OX40 agonist ivuxolimab in advanced cancers. Assay used: immunoSEQ multiplex PCR; TCRdb lists only in-frame clones, some missing. The sample carries about 73,000 clones, around 84% recorded once. The sequenced sample was CD4+ or CD8+ T cells sorted from blood, obtained in a trial of the OX40 agonist ivuxolimab. The origin of the receptors is an adult with an advanced solid tumor such as melanoma, head and neck, liver or kidney cancer.

The chain uses TRBV7-9 and TRBJ2-1; D is uncertain. The CDR3 is 14 amino acids. The germline CDR1 and CDR2 sequences are SEHNR and FQNEAQ (reference sequence). Trimming took off 0 bases at V and 9 bases at J, with 12 bases between the two ends. Here the CDR3 reads CASSLAFNHGEQFF. CDR3 nucleotide sequence: TGTGCCAGCAGCTTAGCATTTAATCACGGTGAGCAGTTCTTC.

This clone has only one observation. The chain has TRBV6-1 and TRBJ2-3; 7 nucleotides align to TRBD2. Per germline, CDR1 MNHNS and CDR2 SASEGT. The CDR3 has 16 residues. The ends lost 3 bases at V and 4 bases at J; junction bases unmatched: 10. This CDR3 reads CASSEQKRGTSDTQYF. CDR3 bases: TGTGCCAGCAGTGAGCAGAAGCGGGGCACTTCAGATACGCAGTATTTT.

V and J are TRBV7-2 and TRBJ2-1; perhaps TRBD2 as D (5 bases). Germline CDR1 SGHTA, CDR2 FQGNSA. The CDR3 loop spans 16 amino acids. V lost 3 bases and J lost 2, with 14 bases in between. Here the CDR3 reads CASSFFAGLTYNEQFF. In DNA, the CDR3 is TGTGCCAGCAGCTTCTTTGCGGGTCTGACCTACAATGAGCAGTTCTTC.

This chain uses TRBV4-2 with TRBJ2-2, with D possibly being TRBD2 (6 bases). The V gene's germline CDR1 is LGHNA and CDR2 YNFKEQ. CDR3 length: 16 residues. The V and J ends lost 4 bases and 1 base respectively, with 13 bases between them. The CDR3: CASSRETGLNTGELFF. DNA for the CDR3: TGTGCCAGCAGCCGGGAAACGGGACTGAACACCGGGGAGCTGTTTTTT.

The rearrangement links TRBV7-2 to TRBJ2-5, with D perhaps TRBD2 (8 bases). TRBJ2-7 explains the end of the DNA better; the J call may be wrong. Germline CDR1 and CDR2: SGHTA and FQGNSA. The CDR3 contains 18 residues. CDR3 residues: CASSPRVGTRQGIYEQYF. DNA of the CDR3: TGTGCCAGCAGCCCCCGGGTGGGGACTAGACAGGGCATCTACGAGCAGTACTTC.

This clone came up once. The rearrangement uses TRBV2 and TRBJ2-2, with 8 bases matching TRBD2. CDR3 size: 14 residues. The J segment lost 0 bases and the V segment lost 9 bases, leaving 3 bases of the junction unmatched. The germline CDR1 and CDR2 sequences are SNHLY and FYNNEI. The CDR3 region has the DNA TGTGCCAGGAGACTAGCGCCGAACACCGGGGAGCTGTTTTTT. Residues: CARRLAPNTGELFF.

The CDR3 nucleotides read TGCAGCGTTGGATCTGTAGCGGGGGGCCTGGATACGCAGTATTTT. It encodes CSVGSVAGGLDTQYF. The V gene is TRBV29-1, the J gene TRBJ2-3, with 10 bases fitting TRBD2. Germline lookup yields CDR1 SQVTM and CDR2 ANQGSEA. The V segment lost 4 bases and the J segment 6 bases; nucleotides outside the gene matches: 10. The CDR3 consists of 15 residues.

V usage is TRBV30 and J usage is TRBJ2-7; no clear D. CDR1 GTSNPN and CDR2 SVGIG come from the germline V gene (reference sequence). V was cut by 3 bases and J by 2 bases, with 11 bases left in between. The CDR3 extends over 13 amino acids. As DNA, the CDR3 is TGTGCCTGGAGCTTCGGATCAGCCTACGAGCAGTACTTC. Protein sequence: CAWSFGSAYEQYF.

This chain connects TRBV28 to TRBJ1-1, with TRBD1 identical over 7 bases. CDR1 is MDHEN, CDR2 SYDVKM, per germline. V lost 5 bases, J lost 7 bases, and 13 bases stayed unmatched. The CDR3 loop spans 15 amino acids. This CDR3 is CASSPKRPGGREAFF. DNA of the CDR3: TGTGCCAGCAGTCCGAAGCGGCCAGGGGGGCGTGAAGCTTTCTTT. Supplemented by reference TRBV28 and TRBJ1-1, the full variable domain reads DVKVTQSSRYLVKRTGEKVFLECVQDMDHENMFWYRQDPGLGLRLIYFSYDVKMKEKGDIPEGYSVSREKKERFSLILESASTNQTSMYLCASSPKRPGGREAFFGQGTRLTVV.